The sequence of this TCR beta chain was determined in a study of response to subunit inactivated influenza vaccine (dated by TCRdb to 2016 to 2019). In the study overall: To follow how T cells responded to a trivalent subunit inactivated influenza vaccine, the researchers relied on deep quantitative profiling of the T cell receptor repertoire.

Receptor libraries were prepared by RT-PCR. Sequencing was carried out with an Illumina HiSeq 2500. The public sequencing data were trimmed at Q25 with fastp and processed into clonotypes with MiXCR by TCRdb, which kept only in-frame beta chains. Records with the same CDR3 protein are collapsed into one entry carrying the most frequent genes and DNA. Present in this sample are 300,000 to 350,000 distinct CDR3 sequences, 20% to 25% of which were seen just once. The ten largest clonotypes hold 10% to 13% of the sample. Beyond this particular receptor, the publication reports: The authors suggested that each seasonal influenza vaccination may recruit only a limited number of new T cells.

This clonotype has at least ten counts. Its antigen has not been determined. No much larger clone exists at a distance of one base, and base qualities are not known. Trimming costs V 2 bases and J 5 bases, and their ends lie 18 bases apart. Including cysteine and phenylalanine, the CDR3 has 16 amino acids. Left in the record is the CDR3 DNA by itself, 48 bases read in frame from the first base. The germline V gene sets CDR1 to MNHEY and CDR2 to SVGEGT. This TCR was recovered from a man aged 45-69 years who received an inactivated influenza vaccine. Donor details come from another sample of the same person, matched by shared clones. Material: PBMCs from blood, obtained about 20 months after vaccination. The sequence links TRBV6-2 or TRBV6-3 to TRBJ1-1; a tentative D call is TRBD1 (6 bases match). The encoded CDR3 is CASSYPFPEGGTEAFF. The DNA sequence follows: TGTGCCAGCAGTTACCCTTTCCCGGAAGGGGGGACTGAAGCTTTCTTT.